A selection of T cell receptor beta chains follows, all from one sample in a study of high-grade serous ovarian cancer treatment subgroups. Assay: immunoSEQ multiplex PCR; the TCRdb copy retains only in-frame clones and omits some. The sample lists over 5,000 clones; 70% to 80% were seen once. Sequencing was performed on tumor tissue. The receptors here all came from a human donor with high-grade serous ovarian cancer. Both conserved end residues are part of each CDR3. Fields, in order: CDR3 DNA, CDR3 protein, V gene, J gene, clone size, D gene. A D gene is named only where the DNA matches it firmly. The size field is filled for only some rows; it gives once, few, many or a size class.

DNA: TGTGCCATCAGCCGGGACAGGGACTATGGCTACACCTTC; CDR3: CAISRDRDYGYTF; V: TRBV10-3; J: TRBJ1-2; size: -; D: TRBD1
DNA: TGTGCCAGCAGCGGGACAGCCACTGAAGCTTTCTTT; CDR3: CASSGTATEAFF; V: TRBV2; J: TRBJ1-1; size: -; D: TRBD1
DNA: TGTGCCAGCAGGGCTACTAGCGGGGATGACAATGAGCAGTTCTTC; CDR3: CASRATSGDDNEQFF; V: TRBV7-7; J: TRBJ2-1; size: -; D: TRBD2
DNA: TGTGCCAGCAGTTTCGGACAGACCCAGTACTTC; CDR3: CASSFGQTQYF; V: TRBV27; J: TRBJ2-5; size: -; D: -
DNA: TGTGCCAGCAGCTGGGGGACAGCCGAGCGGGAAGCTTTCTTT; CDR3: CASSWGTAEREAFF; V: TRBV7-9; J: TRBJ1-1; size: -; D: TRBD1
DNA: TGTGCCAGCAGTTTCCTTAATCAGCCCCAGCATTTT; CDR3: CASSFLNQPQHF; V: TRBV6-5; J: TRBJ1-5; size: -; D: -
DNA: TGTGCCAGCAGTTACCTCCCCCGGGGGCGCGACTATGGCTACACCTTC; CDR3: CASSYLPRGRDYGYTF; V: TRBV6-5; J: TRBJ1-2; size: -; D: -
DNA: TGTGCCAGCAGCACCCGGGGGGGGTACACCTTC; CDR3: CASSTRGGYTF; V: TRBV6-5; J: TRBJ1-2; size: -; D: -
DNA: TGCGCCAGCAGCCAAGGGACTAGCCGCACAGATACGCAGTATTTT; CDR3: CASSQGTSRTDTQYF; V: TRBV4-1; J: TRBJ2-3; size: -; D: TRBD2
DNA: TGTGCCAGTAGTGGAGGGGGGCAGATGAACACTGAAGCTTTCTTT; CDR3: CASSGGGQMNTEAFF; V: TRBV19; J: TRBJ1-1; size: -; D: -
DNA: TGTGCCAGCTCATTCTACAGGGACGTGAACGAGCAGTACTTC; CDR3: CASSFYRDVNEQYF; V: TRBV18; J: TRBJ2-7; size: -; D: -
DNA: TGTGCCAGCTCACCCCGGACAGGGGGCGCGGGTAGCAATCAGCCCCAGCATTTT; CDR3: CASSPRTGGAGSNQPQHF; V: TRBV18; J: TRBJ1-5; size: -; D: TRBD1
DNA: TGTGCCAGCAGCCCGCGGACAGGGGGCGTTAACTATGGCTACACCTTC; CDR3: CASSPRTGGVNYGYTF; V: TRBV11-3; J: TRBJ1-2; size: -; D: TRBD1
DNA: TGCGCCAGCAGCCAAGAATCAAGTTTAGCCGGGCAGACAGACGAGCAGTACTTC; CDR3: CASSQESSLAGQTDEQYF; V: TRBV4-1; J: TRBJ2-7; size: -; D: -
DNA: TGTGCCATCACCGCAGTCGACGCCTACGAGCAGTACTTC; CDR3: CAITAVDAYEQYF; V: TRBV10-3; J: TRBJ2-7; size: -; D: -
DNA: TGTGCCAGCTCACCACTTGGACAGGGCAACTATGGCTACACCTTC; CDR3: CASSPLGQGNYGYTF; V: TRBV18; J: TRBJ1-2; size: -; D: TRBD1
DNA: TGTGCCAGTAGTACCCGGGACAGGTACGGCTATGGCTACACCTTC; CDR3: CASSTRDRYGYGYTF; V: TRBV19; J: TRBJ1-2; size: -; D: TRBD1
DNA: TGTGCCAGCGGCACCGGTGGTCAGAGTGAAAAACTGTTTTTT; CDR3: CASGTGGQSEKLFF; V: TRBV5-4; J: TRBJ1-4; size: -; D: -
DNA: TGTGCCAGCAGCTTAGTCGGAAGAGGAACTAATGAAAAACTGTTTTTT; CDR3: CASSLVGRGTNEKLFF; V: TRBV7-6; J: TRBJ1-4; size: -; D: -
DNA: TGTGCCAGCACTCAGGACAGGGTGAAAGATGAGCAGTTCTTC; CDR3: CASTQDRVKDEQFF; V: TRBV6-5; J: TRBJ2-1; size: -; D: TRBD1
DNA: TGTGCCAGTAGTTATCCAAATAGCGGGTACTACGAGCAGTACTTC; CDR3: CASSYPNSGYYEQYF; V: TRBV19; J: TRBJ2-7; size: -; D: TRBD2
DNA: TGTGCCAGCAGCATCCCGGGACTCATAGCAGGGACCCAGTACTTC; CDR3: CASSIPGLIAGTQYF; V: TRBV7-9; J: TRBJ2-5; size: -; D: -
DNA: TGTGCCAGCAGCTTGGCGACAGGGAGGGGAGAAAAACTGTTTTTT; CDR3: CASSLATGRGEKLFF; V: TRBV5-5; J: TRBJ1-4; size: -; D: TRBD1
DNA: TGTGCCTGGAGTGTTCCGGGACTGCGCTACGAGCAGTACTTC; CDR3: CAWSVPGLRYEQYF; V: TRBV30; J: TRBJ2-7; size: few; D: -
DNA: TGTGCCAGCAGTTCACATTCCGAAGCGACCGGGGAGCTGTTTTTT; CDR3: CASSSHSEATGELFF; V: TRBV27; J: TRBJ2-2; size: once; D: -
DNA: TGTGCCAGCAGCCTACAGGGGGGAGAGCAGTACTTC; CDR3: CASSLQGGEQYF; V: TRBV7-9; J: TRBJ2-7; size: -; D: TRBD1
DNA: TGCGCCAGCAGCTTGGCTCTAGCGGGGATCGACGAGCAGTACTTC; CDR3: CASSLALAGIDEQYF; V: TRBV5-1; J: TRBJ2-7; size: -; D: TRBD2
DNA: TGTGCCAGCAGCCTCGCGCCCTTCGGAGCGTTAAATACGCAGTATTTT; CDR3: CASSLAPFGALNTQYF; V: TRBV11-2; J: TRBJ2-3; size: once; D: -